This T cell receptor beta chain comes out of a study of control samples from healthy donors and cancer patients. This table comes from immunoSEQ multiplex PCR, and its TCRdb copy is limited to in-frame clones, with some not included. The repertoire consists of 150,000 or so clones, with just over 85% occurring once and the leading ten covering under 2%. Trimming pared 11 bases from V and 5 bases from J, leaving 21 bases between. The CDR3 runs 14 residues. CDR1 and CDR2 (germline): SNHLY, FYNNEI. Only one count was recorded for this clone. Sequenced input: blood. The receptor comes from a man younger than 35 in good health. The chain links TRBV2 to TRBJ1-1, with a possible D match to TRBD1 (6 bases). This CDR3 is CAAWRQGIKTEAFF. CDR3 nucleotides: TGTGCCGCCTGGAGGCAGGGGATAAAAACTGAAGCTTTCTTT.